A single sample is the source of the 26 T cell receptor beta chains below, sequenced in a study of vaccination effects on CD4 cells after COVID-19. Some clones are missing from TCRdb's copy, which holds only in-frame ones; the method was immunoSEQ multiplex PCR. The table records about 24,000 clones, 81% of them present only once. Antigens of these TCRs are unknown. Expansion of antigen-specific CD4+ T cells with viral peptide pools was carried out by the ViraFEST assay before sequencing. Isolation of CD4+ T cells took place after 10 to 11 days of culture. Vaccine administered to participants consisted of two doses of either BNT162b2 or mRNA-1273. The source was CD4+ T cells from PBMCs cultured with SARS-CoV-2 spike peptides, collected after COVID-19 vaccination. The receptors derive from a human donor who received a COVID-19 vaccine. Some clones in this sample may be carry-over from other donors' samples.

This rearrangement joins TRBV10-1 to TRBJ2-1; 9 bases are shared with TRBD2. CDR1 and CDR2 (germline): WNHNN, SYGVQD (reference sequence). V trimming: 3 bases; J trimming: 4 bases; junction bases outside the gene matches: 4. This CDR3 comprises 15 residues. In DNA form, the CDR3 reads TGCGCCAGCAGTGACTCTCTAGCGGGATACAATGAGCAGTTCTTC. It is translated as CASSDSLAGYNEQFF.

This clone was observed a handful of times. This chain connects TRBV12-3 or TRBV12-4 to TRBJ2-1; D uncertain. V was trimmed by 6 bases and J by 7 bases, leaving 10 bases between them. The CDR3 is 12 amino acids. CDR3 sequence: CASSYLENEQFF. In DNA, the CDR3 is TGTGCCAGCAGCTACCTAGAAAATGAGCAGTTCTTC.

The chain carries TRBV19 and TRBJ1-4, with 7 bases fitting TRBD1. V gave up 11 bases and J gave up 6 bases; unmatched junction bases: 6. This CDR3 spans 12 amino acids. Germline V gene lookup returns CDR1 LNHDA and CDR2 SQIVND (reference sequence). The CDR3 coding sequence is TGTGCCTCGACAGGGCGGGATGAAAAACTGTTTTTT. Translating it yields CASTGRDEKLFF.

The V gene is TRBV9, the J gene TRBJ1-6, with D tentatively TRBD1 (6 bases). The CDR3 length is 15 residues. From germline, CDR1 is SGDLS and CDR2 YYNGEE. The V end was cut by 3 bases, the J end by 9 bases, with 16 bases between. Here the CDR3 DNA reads TGTGCCAGCAGCGGAGAACAGGGTTTGGGTTCACCCCTCCACTTT. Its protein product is CASSGEQGLGSPLHF.

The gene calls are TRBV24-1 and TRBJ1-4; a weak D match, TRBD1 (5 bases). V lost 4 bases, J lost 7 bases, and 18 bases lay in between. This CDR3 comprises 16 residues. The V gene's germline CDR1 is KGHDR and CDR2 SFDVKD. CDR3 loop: CATSDPTRNGGEKLFF. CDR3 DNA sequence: TGTGCCACCAGTGACCCCACACGCAACGGGGGTGAAAAACTGTTTTTT.

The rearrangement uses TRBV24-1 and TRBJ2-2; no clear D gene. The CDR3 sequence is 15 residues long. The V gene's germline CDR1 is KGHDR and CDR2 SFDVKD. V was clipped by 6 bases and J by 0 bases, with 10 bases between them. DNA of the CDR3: TGTGCCACCAGTCCAAGGTTCGCGAACACCGGGGAGCTGTTTTTT. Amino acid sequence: CATSPRFANTGELFF.

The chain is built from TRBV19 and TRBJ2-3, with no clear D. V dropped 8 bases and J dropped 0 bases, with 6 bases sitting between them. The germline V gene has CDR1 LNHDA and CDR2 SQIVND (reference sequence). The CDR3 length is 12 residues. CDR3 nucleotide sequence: TGTGCCAGTCGGGCGAGCACAGATACGCAGTATTTT. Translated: CASRASTDTQYF.

The CDR3 coding sequence is TGTGCCAGTAACGAGGGGGCAGTCAACACTGAAGCTTTCTTT. It specifies CASNEGAVNTEAFF. The chain links TRBV19 to TRBJ1-1; TRBD1 aligns across 7 bases. CDR3 size: 14 residues. The J segment lost 2 bases and the V segment lost 7 bases, leaving 7 bases of the junction unmatched. The germline gives CDR1 LNHDA, CDR2 SQIVND (reference sequence).

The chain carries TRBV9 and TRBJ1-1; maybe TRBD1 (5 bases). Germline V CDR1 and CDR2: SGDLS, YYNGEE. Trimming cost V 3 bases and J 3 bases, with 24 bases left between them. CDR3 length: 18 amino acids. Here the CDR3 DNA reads TGTGCCAGCAGCGCAAAAGCCCTATTATGGGACTTGGACACTGAAGCTTTCTTT. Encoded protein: CASSAKALLWDLDTEAFF.

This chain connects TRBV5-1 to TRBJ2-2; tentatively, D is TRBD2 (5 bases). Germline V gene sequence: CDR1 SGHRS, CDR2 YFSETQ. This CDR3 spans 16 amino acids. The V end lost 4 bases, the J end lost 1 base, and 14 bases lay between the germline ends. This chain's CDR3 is CASSRTGMGNTGELFF. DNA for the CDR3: TGCGCCAGCAGCCGGACCGGGATGGGGAACACCGGGGAGCTGTTTTTT.

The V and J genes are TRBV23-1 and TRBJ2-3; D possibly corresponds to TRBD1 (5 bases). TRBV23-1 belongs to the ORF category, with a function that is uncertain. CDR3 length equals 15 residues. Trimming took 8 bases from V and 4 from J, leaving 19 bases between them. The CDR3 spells CASPPSYWGPDTQYF. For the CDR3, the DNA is TGCGCCAGCCCCCCCTCTTATTGGGGCCCAGATACGCAGTATTTT.

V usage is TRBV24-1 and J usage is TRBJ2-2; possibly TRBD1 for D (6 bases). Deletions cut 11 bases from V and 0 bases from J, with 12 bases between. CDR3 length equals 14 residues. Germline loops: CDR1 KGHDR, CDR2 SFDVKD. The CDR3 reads CAISTGSNTGELFF. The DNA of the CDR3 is TGTGCCATCTCGACAGGCTCGAACACCGGGGAGCTGTTTTTT.

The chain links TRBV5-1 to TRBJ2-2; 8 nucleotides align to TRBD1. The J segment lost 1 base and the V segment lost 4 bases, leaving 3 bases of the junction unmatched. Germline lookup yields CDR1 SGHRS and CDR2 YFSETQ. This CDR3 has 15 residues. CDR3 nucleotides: TGCGCCAGCAGCGTACAGGGGGGGAACACCGGGGAGCTGTTTTTT. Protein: CASSVQGGNTGELFF. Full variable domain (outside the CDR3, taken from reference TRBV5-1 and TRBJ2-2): KAGVTQTPRYLIKTRGQQVTLSCSPISGHRSVSWYQQTPGQGLQFLFEYFSETQRNKGNFPGRFSGRQFSNSRSEMNVSTLELGDSALYLCASSVQGGNTGELFFGEGSRLTVL.

CDR3 amino acids: CASSLLGAKNIQYF. The CDR3 region has the DNA TGTGCCAGCAGTTTACTGGGCGCCAAAAACATTCAGTACTTC. V gene TRBV27 combines with J gene TRBJ2-4, with unresolved D. The CDR3 is 14 residues long. Trimming removed 2 bases at V and 1 base at J, with 6 bases between. Germline V gene data show CDR1 as MNHEY and CDR2 as SMNVEV (reference sequence).

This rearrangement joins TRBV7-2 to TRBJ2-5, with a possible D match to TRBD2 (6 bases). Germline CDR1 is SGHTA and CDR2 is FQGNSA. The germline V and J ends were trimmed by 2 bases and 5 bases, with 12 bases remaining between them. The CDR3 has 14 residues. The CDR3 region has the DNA TGTGCCAGCAGCTTACAGGGAGGTCAGGAGACCCAGTACTTC. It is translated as CASSLQGGQETQYF.

DNA of the CDR3: TGCGCCAGCAGCTTGAGACTAGCGGGGAAAGAGACCCAGTACTTC. It is translated as CASSLRLAGKETQYF. This chain connects TRBV5-1 to TRBJ2-5, with TRBD2 matching 11 bases. The CDR3 is 15 amino acids. After removal of 1 base from V and 3 bases from J, the junction contained 2 bases not matched to a gene. Germline V lookup: CDR1 SGHRS, CDR2 YFSETQ.

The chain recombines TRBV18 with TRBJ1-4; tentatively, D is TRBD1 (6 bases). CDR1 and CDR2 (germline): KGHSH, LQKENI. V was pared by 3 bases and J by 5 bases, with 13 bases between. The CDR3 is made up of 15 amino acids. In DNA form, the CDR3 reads TGTGCCAGCTCACCCTTGGGGGGGCAGAATGAAAAACTGTTTTTT. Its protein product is CASSPLGGQNEKLFF.

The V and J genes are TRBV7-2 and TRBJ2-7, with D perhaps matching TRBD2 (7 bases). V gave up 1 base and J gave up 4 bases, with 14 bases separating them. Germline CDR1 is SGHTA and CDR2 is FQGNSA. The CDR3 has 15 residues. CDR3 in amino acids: CASSLGPGGLYEQYV. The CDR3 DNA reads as TGTGCCAGCAGCTTAGGTCCGGGGGGCCTATACGAGCAGTACGTC.

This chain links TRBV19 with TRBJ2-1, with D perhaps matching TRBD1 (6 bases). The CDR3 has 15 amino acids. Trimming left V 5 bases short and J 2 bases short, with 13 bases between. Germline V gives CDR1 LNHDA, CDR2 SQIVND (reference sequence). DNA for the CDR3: TGTGCCAGTAGTTCCGTCAGGGGAACCTACAATGAGCAGTTCTTC. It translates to CASSSVRGTYNEQFF.

CDR3 sequence: CASSLGGWAGETQYF. The CDR3, as DNA: TGTGCCAGCAGCTTGGGAGGTTGGGCGGGAGAGACCCAGTACTTC. V usage is TRBV5-6 and J usage is TRBJ2-5, with a possible D match to TRBD2 (5 bases). V lost 0 bases and J 4 bases, leaving 13 bases between the germline ends. The germline V gene encodes CDR1 SGHDT and CDR2 YYEEEE. The CDR3 spans 15 residues.

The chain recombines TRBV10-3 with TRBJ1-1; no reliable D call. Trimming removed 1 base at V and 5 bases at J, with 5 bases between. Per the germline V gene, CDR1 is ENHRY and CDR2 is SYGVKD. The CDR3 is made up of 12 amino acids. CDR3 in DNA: TGTGCCATCAGTGAGTGGGAGACTGAAGCTTTCTTT. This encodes CAISEWETEAFF.

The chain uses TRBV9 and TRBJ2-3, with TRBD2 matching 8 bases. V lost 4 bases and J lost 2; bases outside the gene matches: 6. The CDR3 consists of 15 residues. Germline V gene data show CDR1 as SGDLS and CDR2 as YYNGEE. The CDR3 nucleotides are TGTGCCAGCAGCACCCGGGGGGGGACCACAGATACGCAGTATTTT. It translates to CASSTRGGTTDTQYF.

The CDR3 bases are TGTGCCATCTCTACGGGAGGTGGGTACGAGCAGTACGTC. Translated: CAISTGGGYEQYV. The V gene is TRBV10-3, the J gene TRBJ2-7, with 7 bases that match TRBD2. Germline V gives CDR1 ENHRY, CDR2 SYGVKD. After removal of 8 bases from V and 4 bases from J, the junction contained 8 bases not matched to a gene. This CDR3 is 13 amino acids long.

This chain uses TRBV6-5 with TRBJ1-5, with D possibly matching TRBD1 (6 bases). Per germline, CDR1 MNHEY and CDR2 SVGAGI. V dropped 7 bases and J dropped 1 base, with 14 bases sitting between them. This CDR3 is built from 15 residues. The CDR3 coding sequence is TGTGCCAGCAATTCCGCGGGGGCAAGCAATCAGCCCCAGCATTTT. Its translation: CASNSAGASNQPQHF.

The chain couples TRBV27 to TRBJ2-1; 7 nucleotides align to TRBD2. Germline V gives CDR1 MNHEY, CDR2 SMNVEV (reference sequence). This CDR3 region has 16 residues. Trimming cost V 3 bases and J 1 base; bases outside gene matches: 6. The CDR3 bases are TGTGCCAGCAGTTTTTCCTGGGGGGGTTCCTACAATGAGCAGTTCTTC. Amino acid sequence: CASSFSWGGSYNEQFF.

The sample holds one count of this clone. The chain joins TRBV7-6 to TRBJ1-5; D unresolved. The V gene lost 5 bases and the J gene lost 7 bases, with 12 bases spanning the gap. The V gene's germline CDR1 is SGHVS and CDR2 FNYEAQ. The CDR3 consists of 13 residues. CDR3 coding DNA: TGTGCCAGCAGCCCCTCTTTTGGCCAGCCCCAGCATTTT. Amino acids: CASSPSFGQPQHF.